This T cell receptor beta chain was obtained from a study of blood T cells in healthy people across ages. Findings and limits, study-wide: Long-lived and aged donors differed, with more naive CD4+ cells and higher diversity in the long-lived. Naive and antigen-experienced cells were not separated, limiting conclusive comparison.

Isolated per sample were at least 6 million PBMCs. Every sample gave at least 6 micrograms of total RNA when it was extracted. This clonotype was seen a handful of times. Its cognate antigen is unknown. At one of its ends the junction is not consistent with the germline gene, which may arise from a read error. The germline gives CDR1 MDHEN, CDR2 SYDVKM. The CDR3 has 15 amino acids. Primers used in a second PCR of roughly 6 to 12 cycles were a sample-barcoded 5' primer and a J-beta primer mix. TCRdb redid the calling of the 5' RACE reads with MiXCR, one entry per CDR3 protein. The sample lists 700,000 or so distinct CDR3 sequences, about 24% occurring once.

The clonotype comes from an older man in good health. The sequencing input was blood. The chain joins TRBV28 to TRBJ1-1; perhaps TRBD1 as D (5 bases). CDR3 sequence: CASSLLEGLYTEAFF. In nucleotides, the CDR3 is TGTGCCAGCAGTTTATTGGAGGGGCTGTACACCGAAGCTTTCTTT.